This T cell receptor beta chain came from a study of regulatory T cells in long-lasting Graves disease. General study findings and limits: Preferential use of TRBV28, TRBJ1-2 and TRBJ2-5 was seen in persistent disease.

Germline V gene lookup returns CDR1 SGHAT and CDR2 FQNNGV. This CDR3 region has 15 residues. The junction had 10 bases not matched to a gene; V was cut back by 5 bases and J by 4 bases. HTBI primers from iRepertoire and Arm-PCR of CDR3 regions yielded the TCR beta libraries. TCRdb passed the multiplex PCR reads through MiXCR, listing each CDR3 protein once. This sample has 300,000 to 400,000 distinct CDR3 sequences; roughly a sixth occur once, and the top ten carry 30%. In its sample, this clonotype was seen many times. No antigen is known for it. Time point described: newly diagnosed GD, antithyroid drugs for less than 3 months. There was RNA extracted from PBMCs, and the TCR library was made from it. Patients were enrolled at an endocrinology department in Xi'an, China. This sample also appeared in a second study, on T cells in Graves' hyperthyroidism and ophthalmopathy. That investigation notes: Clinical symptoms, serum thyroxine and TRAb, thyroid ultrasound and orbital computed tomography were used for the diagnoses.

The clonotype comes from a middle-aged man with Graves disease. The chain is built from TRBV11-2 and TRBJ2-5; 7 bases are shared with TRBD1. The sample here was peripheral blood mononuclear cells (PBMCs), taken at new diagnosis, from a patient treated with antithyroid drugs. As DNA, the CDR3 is TGTGCCAGCAGCCCTCGACAGGGTTTTGGAGAGACCCAGTACTTC. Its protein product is CASSPRQGFGETQYF.